The clone carrying this TCR delta chain was seen at least ten times. The antigen remains undetermined. The junction departs from the called germline gene at one end, perhaps through a read error. The sample carries other DNA sequences with the same CDR3. These data come from a study of γδ T cells in repeated Plasmodium falciparum infection. Study context: The natural-infection arm compared Malian children under seasonal malaria with matched Australian children. Donors had four controlled P. falciparum NF54 infections over approximately 600 days. Study-level findings and limits: Vgamma9/Vdelta2+ repertoires stayed stably polyclonal over time and infection. One small rural Malian village, predominantly a single ethnic group, supplied the cohort.

Flow sorting of PBMC yielded separate Vgamma9/Vdelta2+ and Vdelta2-negative gammadelta T cell populations for bulk repertoire analysis. TCRdb reanalysed the multiplex PCR reads via CATT. This table has around 89,000 delta-chain clones, around 1.4% appearing once. The CDR3 has 22 amino acids. CDR1 and CDR2 (germline): TSWWSYY, QGS. The sequencing sample was made of gamma-delta T cells from blood. This rearrangement joins TRDV1 to TRDJ1; 9 positions match TRDD3. This clonotype originated in a pool of human donors (malaria-infected and uninfected, not separated). CDR3 region: CALGIRNVRPTLLGDLRGKLIF. Here the CDR3 DNA reads TGTGCTCTTGGGATTCGCAACGTCCGTCCTACCTTACTGGGGGACCTAAGAGGTAAACTAATCTTT.